This section outlines one T cell receptor (beta chain) sequence together with its context. The specificity of this receptor is unknown. Base qualities were left out, and no much larger clone turns up one base away. This specimen's time point label, interpreted: individuals recovered from natural SARS-CoV-2 infection. TCRbeta CDR3 regions were sequenced with the immunoSEQ Assay. After extraction, genomic DNA underwent amplification by bias-controlled multiplex PCR, followed by high-throughput sequencing. In the original analysis: To quantify the absolute abundance of every unique TCRbeta CDR3 region, sequences were collapsed and filtered. T cell fraction was estimated by normalizing TCRbeta template counts to usable DNA, with usable DNA measured through amplification of reference genes found in all nucleated cells. Repertoire TCRs were annotated as SARS-CoV-2-specific by exact matching of V gene, CDR3 amino acid sequence and J gene to a known reactive TCR set. The reference SARS-CoV-2 TCR set was obtained from MIRA and was filtered for enrichment in COVID-19-positive ImmuneCODE repertoires, whereby public or cross-reactive TCRs were removed. Drawing on the MIRA antigens, annotated TCRs were analysed further at the level of specific ORF or position within ORF. Breadth was defined as annotated unique rearrangements over total unique productive rearrangements; depth was the summed frequency of those rearrangements. Group comparisons of TCR breadth used two-sided Wilcoxon rank-sum tests. TCRdb took over this immuneACCESS table, retaining in-frame rearrangements with V and J assigned. Such tables are incomplete; in checked studies, under half of the missing clones stem from an unresolved V gene, and the remainder is unexplained. That table gives V, J and clone size, and the DNA gave D and trimming. The sample profile shows roughly 100,000 clones; over 60% of them were found once. 15% to 20% of the sample is held by the ten biggest clonotypes.

This record belongs to a study of Ad26.COV2.S vaccination and SARS-CoV-2 variants (dated by TCRdb to the early 2020s). General notes on the study: TCRbeta repertoire sequencing served as the tool for gauging how specific and how broad the SARS-CoV-2-reactive T cell receptors were following Ad26.COV2.S vaccination. A total of around 32 samples were included in the TCR-sequenced set, comprising approximately 20 Ad26.COV2.S vaccine recipients, 5 placebo recipients and 8 SARS-CoV-2 convalescent individuals. On the study overall, not on this receptor specifically: Compared with placebo recipients, Ad26.COV2.S recipients showed higher spike-specific TCR breadth (P = 0.0014). After vaccination, spike-specific CD8+ and CD4+ T cell responses were reported to show substantial breadth. Vaccine and placebo recipients had similar non-spike TCR breadth, a finding consistent with the vaccine containing only spike. The authors noted that the TCR breadth and depth analyses may have underestimated total T cell responses.

The sample consisted of peripheral blood, taken after recovery from COVID-19. This receptor was taken from a human donor who had recovered from COVID-19.

CDR3 protein: CASSIGSQSYNEQFF. In nucleotide form, the sequence is TGTGCCAGTAGTATTGGGAGTCAATCTTACAATGAGCAGTTCTTC. Recombination connected TRBV19 to TRBJ2-1; the D gene is perhaps TRBD2, on 5 matching bases. V loses 3 bases of germline sequence and J loses 4 bases, and the interval between the two ends is 13 bases. Via the germline V gene (reference sequence), CDR1 is LNHDA and CDR2 SQIVND. Including cysteine and phenylalanine, the CDR3 has 15 amino acids. Of the read, only the CDR3 DNA is kept; its 45 bases are in frame from base 1.